The sequence of this TCR beta chain was determined in a study of T-cell memory formation after mild COVID-19. As for the study in general: For the most part, TCR clusters were specific to one donor.

V lost 3 bases to trimming and J lost 4 bases, with 7 bases between them. The CDR3 spans 13 residues. The V gene's germline CDR1 is MNHEY and CDR2 SMNVEV (reference sequence). Each CDR3 protein gets one entry after TCRdb re-called the 5' RACE reads with MiXCR. The sample shows 350,000 to 450,000 distinct CDR3 sequences, over 15% of them seen only once. The chain has TRBV27 and TRBJ2-1, with no clear D. Sequencing used PBMCs or a T cell subset sorted from them (not recorded which). The TCR comes from an adult woman who had mild COVID-19 (a few samples of this study predate the infection). Cell type and time point are not known. This CDR3 reads CASSLMSYNEQFF. The CDR3 coding sequence is TGTGCCAGCAGTTTGATGAGTTACAATGAGCAGTTCTTC.